This T cell receptor beta chain was recovered during a study of T cells in Graves' hyperthyroidism and ophthalmopathy. The CDR3 covers 13 residues. The ends were cut back, 3 bases at V and 3 bases at J, with 8 bases in the middle. The CDR3 regions of TCR beta were amplified from RNA transcripts. HTBI primers drove first-round RT-PCR of the TCR CDR3. Via MiXCR, TCRdb re-called the multiplex PCR reads, giving one row per CDR3 protein. The table shows around 560,000 distinct CDR3 sequences, with 16% occurring only once. The clonotype comes from a young woman with Graves' hyperthyroidism. V and J are TRBV12-3 or TRBV12-4 and TRBJ1-2; D not resolved. The sample comprised blood. CDR3 residues: CASSFQVYYGYTF. DNA for the CDR3: TGTGCCAGCAGTTTTCAGGTTTACTATGGCTACACCTTC.